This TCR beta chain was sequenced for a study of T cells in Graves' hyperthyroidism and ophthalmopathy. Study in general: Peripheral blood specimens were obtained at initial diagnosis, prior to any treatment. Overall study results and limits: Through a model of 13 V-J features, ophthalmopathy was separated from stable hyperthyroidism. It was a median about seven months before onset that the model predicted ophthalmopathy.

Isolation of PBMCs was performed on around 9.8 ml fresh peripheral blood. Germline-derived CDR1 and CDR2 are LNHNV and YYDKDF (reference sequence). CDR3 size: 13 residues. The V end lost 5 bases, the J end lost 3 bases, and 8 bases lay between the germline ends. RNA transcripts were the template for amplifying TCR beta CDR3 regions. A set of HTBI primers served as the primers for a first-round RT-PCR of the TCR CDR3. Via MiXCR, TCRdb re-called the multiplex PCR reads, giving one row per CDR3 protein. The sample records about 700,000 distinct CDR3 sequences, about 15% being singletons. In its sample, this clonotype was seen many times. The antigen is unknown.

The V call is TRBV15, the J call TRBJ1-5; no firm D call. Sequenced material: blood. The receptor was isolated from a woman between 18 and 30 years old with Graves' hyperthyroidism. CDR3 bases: TGTGCCACCAGCCGATCAGACAATCAGCCCCAGCATTTT. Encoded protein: CATSRSDNQPQHF.